This entry lists 24 T cell receptor beta chains sequenced from one sample in a study of human T cells and chemical hapten exposure. TCRdb re-derived calls from the RACE reads in MiXCR, one entry per CDR3 protein. The sample yields about 340,000 distinct CDR3 sequences, 6% to 8.5% seen once. Regarding time point: patch test 1, 2 weeks after DPC sensitization. Treatment defined: therapeutic diphenylcyclopropenone sensitization with weekly scalp DPC. This sample comprised whole blood, obtained in connection with sensitization to the hapten diphenylcyclopropenone (DPC). The receptor source for this set is a woman in her late teens or twenties with alopecia areata. Some clones in this sample may be carry-over from other donors' samples.

This clonotype was picked up a small number of times. The chain joins TRBV2 to TRBJ1-2; D possibly corresponds to TRBD1 (5 bases). The CDR3 is 17 amino acids. V lost 2 bases to trimming and J lost 1 base, with 17 bases between them. Germline values: CDR1 SNHLY, CDR2 FYNNEI. The chain's CDR3 is CASSENLVTVFNYGYTF. For the CDR3, the DNA is TGTGCCAGCAGTGAAAATTTAGTGACAGTTTTTAACTATGGCTACACCTTC.

The V and J genes are TRBV6-6 and TRBJ2-7; 7 bases map to TRBD1. Unmatched junction bases numbered 12, after V lost 5 bases and J lost 5 bases. CDR1 and CDR2 (germline): MNHNY, SVGAGI (reference sequence). The CDR3 is made up of 15 amino acids. CDR3 sequence (DNA): TGTGCCAGCAGTGACGGGGCGACAGGGAACCACGAGCAGTACTTC. The encoded protein is CASSDGATGNHEQYF.

In its sample, this clonotype was seen a few times. The chain is built from TRBV5-4 and TRBJ2-7; 9 bases align to TRBD2. Germline V gene data show CDR1 as SGHNT and CDR2 as YYREEE (reference sequence). The CDR3 totals 16 residues. J was trimmed by 1 base and V by 0 bases; bases with no gene match: 5. The CDR3 reads CASSLEPSGASYEQYF. CDR3 bases: TGTGCCAGCAGCTTGGAGCCTAGCGGGGCATCCTACGAGCAGTACTTC.

Many counts were recorded for this clonotype. The DNA of the CDR3 is TGTGCCAGCAGTTATGTGGAGGGGGGCACTGAAGCTTTCTTT. Protein: CASSYVEGGTEAFF. The genes are TRBV6-6 and TRBJ1-1, with TRBD1 as a possible D gene (6 bases). V lost 3 bases and J lost 4, with 12 bases in between. CDR3 length equals 14 residues. The germline gives CDR1 MNHNY, CDR2 SVGAGI (reference sequence).

The V and J genes are TRBV28 and TRBJ1-1; a possible D gene is TRBD1 (5 bases). V lost 8 bases, J lost 3 bases, and 13 bases lay in between. The CDR3 runs 13 residues. The germline V gene encodes CDR1 MDHEN and CDR2 SYDVKM. This CDR3 reads CASGRGVYTEAFF. The CDR3 DNA is TGTGCCAGCGGAAGGGGTGTTTACACTGAAGCTTTCTTT.

This rearrangement joins TRBV9 to TRBJ2-3; D is perhaps TRBD2 (5 bases). Trimming took off 0 bases at V and 2 bases at J, with 10 bases between the two ends. The V gene's germline CDR1 is SGDLS and CDR2 YYNGEE. This CDR3 contains 15 residues. The CDR3 loop reads CASSVAGGYTDTQYF. The CDR3 nucleotides read TGTGCCAGCAGCGTAGCAGGAGGATACACAGATACGCAGTATTTT.

This clonotype has a count of ten or more. This chain uses TRBV6-5 with TRBJ1-2; D remains unclear. V lost 0 bases and J 2 bases, leaving 7 bases between the germline ends. CDR1 is MNHEY, CDR2 SVGAGI, per germline. The CDR3 consists of 14 residues. The CDR3 sequence is CASSYSTPNYGYTF. For the CDR3, the DNA is TGTGCCAGCAGTTACTCGACGCCCAACTATGGCTACACCTTC.

The V and J genes are TRBV7-3 and TRBJ1-4; D may be TRBD1 (6 bases). The CDR3 runs 14 residues. V lost 7 bases and J 5 bases, leaving 14 bases between the germline ends. Germline loops: CDR1 SGHTA, CDR2 FQGTGA. The DNA for the CDR3 is TGTGCCAGCAACATCCTGACAGGAAATGAAAAACTGTTTTTT. It specifies CASNILTGNEKLFF.

This clonotype was seen more than once but under ten times. The chain uses TRBV6-5 and TRBJ1-3, with a possible D match to TRBD1 (5 bases). The germline V gene encodes CDR1 MNHEY and CDR2 SVGAGI. This CDR3 contains 14 residues. V lost 2 bases and J 0 bases, leaving 5 bases between the germline ends. CDR3 DNA: TGTGCCAGCAGTTACGGGGCCTCTGGAAACACCATATATTTT. Protein sequence: CASSYGASGNTIYF.

This clonotype has more than one count but fewer than ten. The J gene is TRBJ1-4, the V gene TRBV5-1; D gene ambiguous. V was pared by 0 bases and J by 5 bases, with 8 bases between. Germline lookup yields CDR1 SGHRS and CDR2 YFSETQ. This CDR3 region has 14 residues. DNA of the CDR3: TGCGCCAGCAGCTTGGGAGGGCAGAATGAAAAACTGTTTTTT. This translates into CASSLGGQNEKLFF.

The chain recombines TRBV7-3 with TRBJ2-2, with TRBD1 identical over 10 bases. CDR3 length equals 17 residues. V lost 5 bases, J lost 6 bases, and 12 bases stayed unmatched. Germline V gene lookup returns CDR1 SGHTA and CDR2 FQGTGA. CDR3 sequence reads: CASSRDRGFSYAGELFF. The CDR3 nucleotides read TGTGCCAGCAGCCGGGACAGGGGTTTCTCTTACGCCGGGGAGCTGTTTTTT.

The CDR3: CASSYGGQGGYGQYF. For the CDR3, the DNA is TGTGCCAGCAGTTACGGGGGACAGGGCGGGTACGGACAGTACTTC. V gene TRBV6-6 combines with J gene TRBJ2-7; 9 bases agree with TRBD1. V gave up 2 bases and J gave up 10 bases; unmatched junction bases: 12. This CDR3 spans 15 amino acids. Germline-derived CDR1 and CDR2 are MNHNY and SVGAGI (reference sequence).

The gene calls are TRBV7-2 and TRBJ2-1; D not certain. The ends were cut back, 3 bases at V and 6 bases at J, with 9 bases in the middle. The germline gives CDR1 SGHTA, CDR2 FQGNSA. This CDR3 has 13 residues. The CDR3 here is CASSLPPGNEQFF. The CDR3 DNA follows: TGTGCCAGCAGCTTGCCCCCCGGCAATGAGCAGTTCTTC.

The chain has TRBV21-1 and TRBJ1-1. TRBV21-1 is tagged as a pseudogene. CDR3 length: 13 amino acids. In nucleotides, the CDR3 is TGTGCCAGCAGCAAAGTCCGCGGCACTGAAGCTTTCTTT. Its translation: CASSKVRGTEAFF.

The rearrangement joins TRBV29-1 to TRBJ1-5; TRBD1 might be the D (6 bases). Per the germline V gene, CDR1 is SQVTM and CDR2 is ANQGSEA. This CDR3 has 14 residues. V was shortened by 5 bases and J by 3 bases, with 14 bases between the two germline ends. The CDR3 coding sequence is TGCAGCGTTAGCTTCCAGGGGCTCAATCAGCCCCAGCATTTT. It yields the protein CSVSFQGLNQPQHF.

As concerns this clonotype: Given the absence of the conserved phenylalanine or tryptophan at the CDR3 end, a read error is likely. This chain connects TRBV24-1 to TRBJ1-5; no reliable D call. Germline V gene lookup returns CDR1 KGHDR and CDR2 SFDVKD. This CDR3 is built from 14 residues. Trimming shortened V by 5 bases and J by 8 bases, and 15 bases separated the two germline ends. This CDR3 is CATSGGNWLEPQHL. As DNA, the CDR3 is TGTGCCACCAGTGGCGGGAACTGGTTGGAGCCCCAGCATTTA.

CDR3 bases: TGTGCCAGCAGTTTTTGGGACAGGGGAGGATCTGGGGCCAACGTCCTGACTTTC. Translating gives CASSFWDRGGSGANVLTF. The chain recombines TRBV27 with TRBJ2-6; TRBD1 matches 10 bases. CDR3 length equals 18 residues. Germline lookup yields CDR1 MNHEY and CDR2 SMNVEV (reference sequence). V lost 3 bases and J lost 1; bases outside the gene matches: 6.

This clonotype was seen at least ten times. The V gene is TRBV6-1, the J gene TRBJ2-3; 7 nucleotides match TRBD2. Germline V gene data show CDR1 as MNHNS and CDR2 as SASEGT. There are 13 residues in the CDR3. V shed 8 bases, J shed 1 base, and the junction held 3 bases outside the gene matches. The CDR3 loop is CASAGVRTDTQYF. The CDR3, as DNA: TGTGCCAGCGCGGGGGTGCGCACAGATACGCAGTATTTT.

This clonotype has only a few counts. V gene TRBV12-5 combines with J gene TRBJ1-3; D is uncertain. Germline V lookup: CDR1 LGHNT, CDR2 FRNRAP. V lost 7 bases and J 0 bases, leaving 10 bases between the germline ends. CDR3 length equals 14 residues. CDR3 coding DNA: TGTGCTAGTGTCGCGGTGAGCTCTGGAAACACCATATATTTT. Translation gives CASVAVSSGNTIYF.

This clonotype was found a few times. The chain joins TRBV21-1 to TRBJ2-3; no DNA check was done on the table's D call, TRBD1. TRBV21-1 constitutes a pseudogene. The CDR3 has 14 amino acids. For the CDR3, the DNA is TGTGCCAGTGACGGGGGACCTAGCACAGATACGCAGTATTTT. It specifies CASDGGPSTDTQYF.

In its sample, this clonotype was seen many times. The V call is TRBV24-1, the J call TRBJ2-3, with D possibly matching TRBD2 (5 bases). CDR3 length: 13 amino acids. Germline V gene sequence: CDR1 KGHDR, CDR2 SFDVKD. Deletions cut 4 bases from V and 4 bases from J, with 8 bases between. CDR3 sequence: CATSEGRADTQYF. The CDR3 DNA follows: TGTGCCACCAGTGAGGGGAGAGCAGATACGCAGTATTTT.

This clonotype was seen more than once but under ten times. CDR3 sequence reads: CASSPGDMNTEAFF. The CDR3 region has the DNA TGTGCCAGCAGTCCCGGGGACATGAACACTGAAGCTTTCTTT. The chain is built from TRBV2 and TRBJ1-1; a possible D gene is TRBD1 (6 bases). Germline CDR1 SNHLY, CDR2 FYNNEI. CDR3 size: 14 residues. Trimming removed 5 bases from V and 0 bases from J, with 10 bases in between.

The V and J genes are TRBV13 and TRBJ2-4; no clear D gene. The CDR3 loop spans 15 amino acids. The V and J ends lost 1 base and 7 bases respectively, with 14 bases between them. Germline CDR1 PRHDT, CDR2 FYEKMQ (reference sequence). CDR3 sequence (DNA): TGTGCCAGCAGCTTAGACCATTCAGAGGAGAACATTCAGTACTTC. This codes for CASSLDHSEENIQYF.

There are a few counts of this clonotype. The J gene is TRBJ1-5, the V gene TRBV27, with 8 bases lining up with TRBD1. Germline loops: CDR1 MNHEY, CDR2 SMNVEV (reference sequence). V trimming: 10 bases; J trimming: 5 bases; junction bases outside the gene matches: 4. The CDR3 contains 12 residues. The CDR3 sequence is CATQGAHQPQHF. In nucleotides, the CDR3 is TGTGCCACCCAGGGGGCGCATCAGCCCCAGCATTTT.